A single sample is the source of the 17 T cell receptor beta chains below, sequenced in a study of early T cells in non-severe SARS-CoV-2 infection. TCRdb re-called the 5' RACE reads through MiXCR, storing one row per CDR3 protein. Found here are roughly 46,000 distinct CDR3 sequences, roughly 5.4% of them singletons; the top ten hold 5% to 6.5%. The sample was whole blood, taken at baseline. The receptors stem from an adult who was a healthcare worker with PCR-confirmed SARS-CoV-2 infection or an uninfected control (not recorded which).

This clonotype was observed at least ten times. This chain links TRBV5-1 with TRBJ2-7, with 11 bases aligning to TRBD2. The CDR3 contains 16 residues. V lost 4 bases, J lost 3 bases, and 9 bases stayed unmatched. CDR1 is SGHRS, CDR2 YFSETQ, per germline. CDR3 amino acids: CASSPPTSGSFYEQYF. CDR3 nucleotide sequence: TGCGCCAGCAGCCCCCCTACTAGCGGGAGTTTCTACGAGCAGTACTTC.

Many counts were recorded for this clonotype. The CDR3 sequence: CASSFYTGTSGSREQFF. CDR3 bases: TGTGCCAGCAGCTTTTACACCGGGACTAGCGGGAGTAGAGAGCAGTTCTTC. This sequence joins TRBV7-7 and TRBJ2-1; the match to TRBD2 covers 14 bases. Germline V gene data show CDR1 as SSHAT and CDR2 as FNYEAQ (reference sequence). This CDR3 spans 17 amino acids. The V segment lost 3 bases and the J segment 10 bases; nucleotides outside the gene matches: 11.

In this sample, this clonotype turned up a few times. J is TRBJ1-1 and V is TRBV6-5; D is unclear. Germline CDR1 MNHEY, CDR2 SVGAGI. The CDR3 runs to 11 residues. Trimming removed 2 bases at V and 5 bases at J, with 3 bases between. This CDR3 reads CASSYRTEAFF. CDR3 sequence (DNA): TGTGCCAGCAGTTACAGGACTGAAGCTTTCTTT.

This clonotype has a handful of counts. The chain combines TRBV25-1 with TRBJ1-1; no clear D. V was cut by 4 bases and J by 8 bases, with 8 bases left in between. The CDR3 extends over 11 amino acids. Germline loops: CDR1 MGHDK, CDR2 SYGVNS. For the CDR3, the DNA is TGTGCCAGCAGTGTCAACGAGGAAGCTTTCTTT. It yields the protein CASSVNEEAFF.

The table lists this clonotype with many counts. CDR3 loop: CARSRGLAGGPAYEQYF. The CDR3 region has the DNA TGTGCCAGAAGCCGCGGACTAGCGGGAGGGCCCGCCTACGAGCAGTACTTC. The chain recombines TRBV5-3 with TRBJ2-7; 15 bases fit TRBD2. TRBV5-3 is an ORF; its function is uncertain. The CDR3 length is 17 residues. J lost 2 bases, V lost 4 bases, and 7 bases had no gene match.

This clonotype was seen repeatedly, ten times or more. This chain links TRBV4-1 with TRBJ2-1, with D hard to call. This CDR3 has 17 residues. Trimming removed 0 bases from V and 2 bases from J, with 14 bases in between. Germline-derived CDR1 and CDR2 are MGHRA and YSYEKL. DNA for the CDR3: TGCGCCAGCAGCCAAGATGGTCAGTGGGCCGCCTACAATGAGCAGTTCTTC. Its protein is CASSQDGQWAAYNEQFF.

This clonotype was seen only a few times. The J gene is TRBJ2-7, the V gene TRBV29-1; 14 bases line up with TRBD2. J was trimmed by 5 bases and V by 7 bases; bases with no gene match: 4. The length of the CDR3 is 13 residues. Germline CDR1 reads SQVTM; CDR2 reads ANQGSEA. In DNA form, the CDR3 reads TGCAGCGCCGAGGGACTAGCGGGAGACGAGCAGTACTTC. It translates to CSAEGLAGDEQYF.

This clonotype appeared many times. The J gene is TRBJ1-2, the V gene TRBV18; D is perhaps TRBD1 (5 bases). This CDR3 has 17 residues. The V gene lost 3 bases and the J gene lost 3 bases, with 20 bases spanning the gap. Germline values: CDR1 KGHSH, CDR2 LQKENI. The CDR3 bases are TGTGCCAGCTCACCGCCGCGAGGCGGGGCAGCTCACTATGGCTACACCTTC. It codes for CASSPPRGGAAHYGYTF.

This clonotype was seen a few times. The chain combines TRBV5-1 with TRBJ2-3, with 11 nucleotides matching TRBD2. This CDR3 comprises 16 residues. CDR1 and CDR2 (germline): SGHRS, YFSETQ. The J segment lost 2 bases and the V segment lost 4 bases, leaving 6 bases of the junction unmatched. CDR3 in DNA: TGCGCCAGCAGCCCGGGACTAGCGGTCACCACAGATACGCAGTATTTT. Translation gives CASSPGLAVTTDTQYF.

This clonotype occurred many times. V and J are TRBV6-5 and TRBJ1-6; TRBD1 might be the D (5 bases). CDR3 length: 15 residues. V dropped 2 bases and J dropped 10 bases, with 15 bases sitting between them. Germline V gene data show CDR1 as MNHEY and CDR2 as SVGAGI. The chain's CDR3 is CASSYGGGEGSPLHF. CDR3 coding DNA: TGTGCCAGCAGTTACGGTGGGGGGGAAGGATCACCCCTCCACTTT.

The chain carries TRBV7-6 and TRBJ2-1; TRBD2 matches 10 bases. The CDR3 has 13 residues. The trim removed 8 bases at V and 6 bases at J, leaving 4 bases unmatched. Per the germline V gene, CDR1 is SGHVS and CDR2 is FNYEAQ. The CDR3 nucleotides are TGTGCCAGCCGGGCTAGCGGGAGCAATGAGCAGTTCTTC. Protein: CASRASGSNEQFF.

This clonotype was seen ten or more times. The J gene is TRBJ2-1, the V gene TRBV5-4; no reliable D call. The CDR3 runs 13 residues. Per the germline V gene, CDR1 is SGHNT and CDR2 is YYREEE (reference sequence). V dropped 0 bases and J dropped 9 bases, with 10 bases sitting between them. The CDR3 DNA sequence: TGTGCCAGCAGCTTGGTGGGCGACGGTGAGCAGTTCTTC. Protein product: CASSLVGDGEQFF. Supplemented by reference TRBV5-4 and TRBJ2-1, the full variable domain reads ETGVTQSPTHLIKTRGQQVTLRCSSQSGHNTVSWYQQALGQGPQFIFQYYREEENGRGNFPPRFSGLQFPNYSSELNVNALELDDSALYLCASSLVGDGEQFFGPGTRLTVL.

This clonotype has a count of ten or more. This chain connects TRBV5-6 to TRBJ2-1, with TRBD1 identical over 8 bases. This CDR3 is 16 amino acids long. V shed 2 bases, J shed 9 bases, and the junction held 13 bases outside the gene matches. Germline V gene lookup returns CDR1 SGHDT and CDR2 YYEEEE. CDR3 amino acids: CASSFQAKGQGREQFF. The CDR3 bases are TGTGCCAGCAGCTTTCAAGCAAAAGGACAGGGACGTGAGCAGTTCTTC.

This clonotype was detected ten times or more. The chain combines TRBV6-1 with TRBJ1-5, with D perhaps matching TRBD1 (5 bases). The CDR3 consists of 14 residues. V lost 4 bases, J lost 1 base, and 8 bases lay in between. From germline, CDR1 is MNHNS and CDR2 SASEGT. The CDR3 reads CASSGGGSNQPQHF. In DNA form, the CDR3 reads TGTGCCAGCAGTGGGGGGGGAAGCAATCAGCCCCAGCATTTT.

This clonotype was observed at least ten times. The chain joins TRBV11-2 to TRBJ1-6; 10 bases match TRBD1. J gave up 10 bases and V 0 bases, and 9 bases lay outside the gene matches. Germline CDR1 and CDR2: SGHAT and FQNNGV. The CDR3 has 17 amino acids. The CDR3 sequence is CASSLEREVTGGSPLHF. CDR3 DNA: TGTGCCAGCAGCTTAGAGAGAGAGGTGACAGGGGGCTCACCCCTCCACTTT. The variable domain in full, with the rest retrieved from reference TRBV11-2 and TRBJ1-6, is EAGVAQSPRYKIIEKRQSVAFWCNPISGHATLYWYQQILGQGPKLLIQFQNNGVVDDSQLPKDRFSAERLKGVDSTLKIQPAKLEDSAVYLCASSLEREVTGGSPLHFGNGTRLTVT.

This clonotype was observed at least ten times. The chain joins TRBV4-1 to TRBJ1-4; D remains ambiguous. Germline CDR1 and CDR2: MGHRA and YSYEKL. V lost 1 base to trimming and J lost 8 bases, with 14 bases between them. The CDR3 runs to 15 residues. CDR3 DNA sequence: TGCGCCAGCAGCCAAGCTCCCCAGGCTTGGGAAAAACTGTTTTTT. Translation gives CASSQAPQAWEKLFF.

This clonotype appeared many times. The gene calls are TRBV25-1 and TRBJ2-1; the match to TRBD2 covers 8 bases. Germline values: CDR1 MGHDK, CDR2 SYGVNS. This CDR3 has 15 amino acids. The V gene end was trimmed by 8 bases and the J gene end by 6 bases; junction bases not matched to a gene: 12. This chain's CDR3 is CASRRDAGGSNEQFF. For the CDR3, the DNA is TGTGCCAGCCGGCGGGATGCGGGAGGAAGCAATGAGCAGTTCTTC.